This T cell receptor beta chain was recovered during a study of blood T cells in healthy people across ages. Together with a sample-barcoded 5' primer, a J-beta primer mix was included in a second PCR lasting about 6 to 11 cycles. The template-switch adaptor was a 5' adaptor with 12 random nucleotides. It tagged each cDNA molecule. TCRdb processed the 5' RACE reads anew with MiXCR; each CDR3 protein has one entry. The sample lists about 970,000 distinct CDR3 sequences, roughly 47% occurring once. CDR1 is SGHTA and CDR2 is FQGNSA in the germline V gene. The trim removed 7 bases at V and 5 bases at J, leaving 15 bases unmatched. This CDR3 region has 17 residues.

The clonotype comes from a woman aged 55-75 years in good health. The specimen sequenced was blood. The chain employs TRBV7-2 and TRBJ2-5; 11 bases line up with TRBD2. CDR3 bases: TGTGCCAGCACCAAACAAGTTCGACTAGCGGGGTGGGAGACCCAGTACTTC. Its protein product is CASTKQVRLAGWETQYF.